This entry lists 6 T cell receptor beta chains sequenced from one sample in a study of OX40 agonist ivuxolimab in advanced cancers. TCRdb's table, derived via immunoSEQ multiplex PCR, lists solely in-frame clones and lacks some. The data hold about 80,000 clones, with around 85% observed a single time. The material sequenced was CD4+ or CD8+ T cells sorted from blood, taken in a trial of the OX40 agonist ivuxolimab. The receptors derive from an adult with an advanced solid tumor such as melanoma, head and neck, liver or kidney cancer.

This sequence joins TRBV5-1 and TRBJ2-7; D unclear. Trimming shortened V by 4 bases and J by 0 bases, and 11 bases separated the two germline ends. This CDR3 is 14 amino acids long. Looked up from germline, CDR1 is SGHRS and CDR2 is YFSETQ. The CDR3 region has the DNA TGCGCCAGCAGCGTGGACGGCTCCTCCTACGAGCAGTACTTC. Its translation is CASSVDGSSYEQYF.

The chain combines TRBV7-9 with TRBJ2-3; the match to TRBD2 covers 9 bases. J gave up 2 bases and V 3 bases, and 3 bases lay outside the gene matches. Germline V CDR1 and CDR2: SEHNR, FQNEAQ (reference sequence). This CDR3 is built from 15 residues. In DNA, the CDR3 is TGTGCCAGCAGCTTTAGCGGGGGAATCACAGATACGCAGTATTTT. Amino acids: CASSFSGGITDTQYF.

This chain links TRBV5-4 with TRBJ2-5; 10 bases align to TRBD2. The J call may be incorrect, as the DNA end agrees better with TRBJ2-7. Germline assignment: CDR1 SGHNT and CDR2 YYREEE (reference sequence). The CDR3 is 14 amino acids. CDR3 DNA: TGTGCCAGCAGCTTGACTAGCGGGGCGTACGAGCAGTACTTC. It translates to CASSLTSGAYEQYF.

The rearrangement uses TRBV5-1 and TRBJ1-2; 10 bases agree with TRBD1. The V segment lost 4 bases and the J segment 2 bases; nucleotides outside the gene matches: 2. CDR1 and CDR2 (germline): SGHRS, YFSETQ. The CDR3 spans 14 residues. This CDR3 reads CASSTGQGNYGYTF. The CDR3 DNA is TGCGCCAGCAGCACGGGACAGGGGAACTATGGCTACACCTTC. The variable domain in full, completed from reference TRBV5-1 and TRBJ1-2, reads KAGVTQTPRYLIKTRGQQVTLSCSPISGHRSVSWYQQTPGQGLQFLFEYFSETQRNKGNFPGRFSGRQFSNSRSEMNVSTLELGDSALYLCASSTGQGNYGYTFGSGTRLTVV.

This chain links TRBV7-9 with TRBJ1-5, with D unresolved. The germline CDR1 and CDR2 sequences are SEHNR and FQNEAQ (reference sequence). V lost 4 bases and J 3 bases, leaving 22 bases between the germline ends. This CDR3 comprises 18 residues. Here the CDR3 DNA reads TGTGCCAGCAGCTCATACAGTTCCCGGCTCCTTTACAATCAGCCCCAGCATTTT. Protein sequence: CASSSYSSRLLYNQPQHF.

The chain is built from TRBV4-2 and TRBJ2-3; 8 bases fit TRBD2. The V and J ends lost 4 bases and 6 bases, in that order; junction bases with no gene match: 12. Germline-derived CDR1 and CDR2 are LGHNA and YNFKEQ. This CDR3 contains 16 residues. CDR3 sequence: CASSPSLGGGIDTQYF. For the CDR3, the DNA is TGTGCCAGCAGCCCATCCCTCGGCGGGGGGATCGATACGCAGTATTTT.